This T cell receptor beta chain was profiled in a study of T cells after yellow fever vaccination. Study in general: Fractions containing few cells were prepared with SMART-Seq v4 Ultra Low Input. Study-wide findings and caveats: Booster samples showed a return of most primary-vaccination clones (approximately 96% CD4, 80% to 90% CD8).

One entry per CDR3 protein, called by TCRdb with MiXCR from the 5' RACE reads. The table shows some 350,000 distinct CDR3 sequences, with 8.7% occurring only once. This clonotype was counted between two and nine times. Its antigen is unidentified. In germline, CDR1 is SNHLY, CDR2 FYNNEI. The V end was cut by 8 bases, the J end by 4 bases, with 20 bases between. The CDR3 runs 16 residues. This TCR derives from a man aged 18 to 35 who received the YFV17D yellow fever vaccine. The rearrangement uses TRBV2 and TRBJ2-2; a possible D gene is TRBD2 (7 bases). Sample: PBMCs, taken on the day of the first yellow fever vaccination. CDR3 sequence reads: CASGLEGGALTGELFF. Written as DNA, the CDR3 is TGTGCCAGCGGGTTGGAGGGGGGGGCTCTCACCGGGGAGCTGTTTTTT.